These 25 T cell receptor beta chains share one sample of origin, sequenced in a study of Graves' ophthalmopathy and Graves' hyperthyroidism. CDR3 regions of TCR beta were amplified from RNA transcripts. HTBI primers primed a first-round RT-PCR, and a second-round multiplex PCR followed. TCRdb called the multiplex PCR reads again in MiXCR, with one record for every CDR3 protein. The sample lists 150,000 to 200,000 distinct CDR3 sequences; around two fifths were seen once. The sample consisted of peripheral blood. Receptor source: a young man with Graves' ophthalmopathy.

Comment on this clonotype: Relative to the germline gene, one junction end is altered; a read error may explain this. V and J are TRBV27 and TRBJ2-7, with 9 bases matching TRBD1. The CDR3 is made up of 15 amino acids. Germline values: CDR1 MNHEY, CDR2 SMNVEV (reference sequence). CDR3 sequence (DNA): TGTGCCAGCGGTTTTGGCCCGGGACAGGGTGGCGAGCAGTACTTC. Protein: CASGFGPGQGGEQYF.

This clonotype showed up many times. The rearrangement links TRBV19 to TRBJ2-7; TRBD2 matches 11 bases. Germline CDR1 LNHDA, CDR2 SQIVND (reference sequence). V lost 4 bases and J lost 3; bases outside the gene matches: 5. CDR3 length: 15 residues. The CDR3 region is CASSTGLAAIYEQYF. The DNA of the CDR3 is TGTGCCAGTAGTACGGGACTAGCGGCGATCTACGAGCAGTACTTC.

The rearrangement joins TRBV18 to TRBJ1-1; D might be TRBD1 (6 bases). Germline CDR1 KGHSH, CDR2 LQKENI. The CDR3 contains 13 residues. With 3 bases removed from V and 7 bases from J, the gap between germline ends came to 12 bases. CDR3 DNA: TGTGCCAGCTCACCGGTACAGGGTGGTGAAGCTTTCTTT. Translation gives CASSPVQGGEAFF.

This chain joins TRBV12-3 or TRBV12-4 and TRBJ2-2; D assignment may be TRBD1 or TRBD2 (6 bases each). This CDR3 region has 15 residues. V shed 6 bases and J shed 6 bases, with 17 bases lying between them. This chain's CDR3 is CASSLPFRGAGELFF. CDR3 DNA: TGTGCCAGCAGCTTACCGTTTAGGGGGGCCGGGGAGCTGTTTTTT.

The chain couples TRBV11-2 to TRBJ1-1, with 10 positions matching TRBD1. With 4 bases clipped from V and 8 bases from J, the junction kept 4 bases outside the gene matches. The CDR3 covers 13 residues. Germline CDR1 and CDR2: SGHAT and FQNNGV. The CDR3 here is CASSSDRGPEAFF. The CDR3 DNA is TGTGCCAGCAGCTCCGACAGGGGGCCGGAAGCTTTCTTT.

The rearrangement uses TRBV12-3 or TRBV12-4 and TRBJ2-7; TRBD1 matches at 7 bases. Unmatched junction bases numbered 13, after V lost 2 bases and J lost 3 bases. The CDR3 sequence is 17 residues long. This CDR3 is CASSLRDPGTALYEQYF. Written as DNA, the CDR3 is TGTGCCAGCAGTTTAAGGGATCCCGGGACAGCTCTCTACGAGCAGTACTTC.

This clonotype was recorded a few times. The chain is built from TRBV28 and TRBJ2-7; D unclear. V shed 5 bases and J shed 7 bases, with 12 bases lying between them. The CDR3 has 12 amino acids. CDR1 MDHEN and CDR2 SYDVKM come from the germline V gene. In DNA form, the CDR3 reads TGTGCCAGCAGTCTCCCTTTTAGGGAGCAGTACTTC. It codes for CASSLPFREQYF.

The table lists this clonotype with many counts. The chain recombines TRBV19 with TRBJ1-1; TRBD1 is a possible D gene (5 bases). V gave up 6 bases and J gave up 6 bases, with 11 bases separating them. This CDR3 comprises 12 residues. The V gene's germline CDR1 is LNHDA and CDR2 SQIVND (reference sequence). The CDR3 nucleotides are TGTGCCAGTAGCGCAGGGTCCCCTGAAGCTTTCTTT. Translation: CASSAGSPEAFF.

This clonotype has a count of ten or more. The CDR3, as DNA: TGTGCCAGCAGTGTCCCCGCAGGCAGGAACACCGGGGAGCTGTTTTTT. As protein: CASSVPAGRNTGELFF. The V call is TRBV2, the J call TRBJ2-2, with unresolved D. The length of the CDR3 is 16 residues. CDR1 and CDR2 from the germline V gene are SNHLY and FYNNEI. Trimming left V 4 bases short and J 1 base short, with 13 bases between.

The sample holds many counts of this clonotype. The genes are TRBV30 and TRBJ2-7; 10 nucleotides agree with TRBD2. Germline CDR1 GTSNPN, CDR2 SVGIG (reference sequence). Trimming cost V 5 bases and J 7 bases; bases outside gene matches: 8. This CDR3 spans 13 amino acids. The CDR3 DNA reads as TGTGCCTGGGGGGCTAGCGGGAGTGATGAGCAGTACTTC. This gives the protein CAWGASGSDEQYF.

The chain joins TRBV6-5 to TRBJ2-7; 7 bases map to TRBD2. The junction had 13 bases not matched to a gene; V was cut back by 6 bases and J by 5 bases. Germline V lookup: CDR1 MNHEY, CDR2 SVGAGI. This CDR3 contains 15 residues. The CDR3 region has the DNA TGTGCCAGCAGCTACCGGGCGGGAGTGGGCGACGAGCAGTACTTC. Translation gives CASSYRAGVGDEQYF.

There are many counts of this clonotype. The chain joins TRBV6-2 or TRBV6-3 to TRBJ2-2; 9 bases agree with TRBD1. Per the germline V gene, CDR1 is MNHEY and CDR2 is SVGEGT. This CDR3 is 14 amino acids long. Trimming at V came to 4 bases and at J to 5 bases, leaving 2 bases not matched to a gene. The CDR3 reads CASSLTGGTGELFF. In DNA, the CDR3 is TGTGCCAGCAGTTTGACAGGGGGTACCGGGGAGCTGTTTTTT.

This clonotype occurred many times. Written as DNA, the CDR3 is TGTGCCAGCAGCCCGACAGCAGGCCACGAGCAGTACTTC. It is translated as CASSPTAGHEQYF. The chain combines TRBV12-3 or TRBV12-4 with TRBJ2-7, with D possibly being TRBD1 (5 bases). V shed 6 bases and J shed 5 bases, with 14 bases lying between them. This CDR3 region has 13 residues.

The chain joins TRBV9 to TRBJ1-6; perhaps TRBD1 as D (5 bases). The germline V gene has CDR1 SGDLS and CDR2 YYNGEE. Deletions cut 7 bases from V and 4 bases from J, with 12 bases between. This CDR3 region has 14 residues. DNA of the CDR3: TGTGCCAGCCGGACATTCGGGTATAATTCACCCCTCCACTTT. Translating it yields CASRTFGYNSPLHF.

V is TRBV28 and J is TRBJ2-5, with D hard to call. CDR3 length: 14 amino acids. Germline lookup yields CDR1 MDHEN and CDR2 SYDVKM. V lost 7 bases, J lost 1 base, and 13 bases lay in between. The CDR3 region is CASTPQGLQETQYF. The CDR3 DNA reads TGTGCCAGCACCCCGCAAGGCCTCCAAGAGACCCAGTACTTC.

This clonotype was observed at least ten times. The V call is TRBV12-3 or TRBV12-4, the J call TRBJ2-6; D is ambiguous. The length of the CDR3 is 11 residues. V was trimmed by 8 bases and J by 6 bases, leaving 5 bases between them. This CDR3 reads CASGPANVLTF. Here the CDR3 DNA reads TGTGCCAGCGGACCGGCCAACGTCCTGACTTTC.

In this sample, this clonotype turned up many times. The chain uses TRBV6-2 or TRBV6-3 and TRBJ1-5, with TRBD1 identical over 7 bases. V lost 4 bases to trimming and J lost 3 bases; unmatched junction nucleotides: 6. This CDR3 has 15 amino acids. Germline V gene data show CDR1 as MNHEY and CDR2 as SVGEGT. The CDR3 here is CASSSGGVNNQPQHF. Here the CDR3 DNA reads TGTGCCAGCAGTTCAGGGGGAGTCAACAATCAGCCCCAGCATTTT.

The rearrangement uses TRBV6-2 or TRBV6-3 and TRBJ2-5, with D perhaps given as TRBD1 or TRBD2 (5 bases each). The germline gives CDR1 MNHEY, CDR2 SVGEGT. V was clipped by 2 bases and J by 9 bases, with 19 bases between them. The CDR3 has 15 amino acids. CDR3 residues: CASSYPTVGVDPQYF. Here the CDR3 DNA reads TGTGCCAGCAGTTACCCTACAGTGGGGGTGGATCCCCAGTACTTC.

The chain has TRBV12-3 or TRBV12-4 and TRBJ1-5, with TRBD1 as a possible D gene (6 bases). The CDR3 spans 15 residues. Trimming left V 4 bases short and J 6 bases short, with 16 bases between. CDR3 nucleotide sequence: TGTGCCAGCAGTTCCGGGGACACGGCTAGTCAGCCCCAGCATTTT. Amino acid sequence: CASSSGDTASQPQHF.

This clonotype has at least ten counts. The J gene is TRBJ1-1, the V gene TRBV28; 8 bases are shared with TRBD1. J lost 1 base, V lost 7 bases, and 11 bases had no gene match. CDR1 is MDHEN and CDR2 is SYDVKM in the germline V gene. This CDR3 comprises 16 residues. This chain's CDR3 is CASTLGQELPNTEAFF. Written as DNA, the CDR3 is TGTGCCAGCACCCTGGGACAGGAGCTACCGAACACTGAAGCTTTCTTT.

There are many counts of this clonotype. The J gene is TRBJ2-5, the V gene TRBV5-1, with a tentative D call TRBD1 (6 bases). V gave up 0 bases and J gave up 2 bases, with 8 bases separating them. CDR3 length: 14 residues. Germline CDR1 SGHRS, CDR2 YFSETQ. The CDR3, as DNA: TGCGCCAGCAGCTTGGGAGACAGGCAAGAGACCCAGTACTTC. Encoded protein: CASSLGDRQETQYF.

The V and J genes are TRBV6-1 and TRBJ1-2; D is ambiguous. V lost 2 bases and J lost 5, with 12 bases in between. The germline CDR1 and CDR2 sequences are MNHNS and SASEGT. This CDR3 contains 14 residues. CDR3: CASSERGSAYGYTF. CDR3 nucleotide sequence: TGTGCCAGCAGTGAACGGGGTTCGGCGTATGGCTACACCTTC.

This clonotype has a count of ten or more. The V and J genes are TRBV30 and TRBJ2-7; D perhaps matches TRBD2 (7 bases). Germline V lookup: CDR1 GTSNPN, CDR2 SVGIG (reference sequence). The CDR3 consists of 12 residues. V was cut by 2 bases and J by 3 bases, with 8 bases left in between. CDR3 in amino acids: CAWSRGGYEQYF. In DNA, the CDR3 is TGTGCCTGGAGTAGGGGGGGCTACGAGCAGTACTTC.

The rearrangement links TRBV7-3 to TRBJ2-5; 10 positions match TRBD2. CDR1 SGHTA and CDR2 FQGTGA come from the germline V gene. The CDR3 runs to 15 residues. After removal of 3 bases from V and 5 bases from J, the junction contained 6 bases not matched to a gene. The CDR3 sequence: CASSFLAGESETQYF. The CDR3, as DNA: TGTGCCAGCAGCTTCCTAGCGGGAGAATCCGAGACCCAGTACTTC.

The genes are TRBV12-3 or TRBV12-4 and TRBJ1-6; 7 bases map to TRBD1. V lost 1 base and J lost 3; bases outside the gene matches: 6. This CDR3 has 17 amino acids. For the CDR3, the DNA is TGTGCCAGCAGTTTAGAGGTCGCAGGGGGCTATAATTCACCCCTCCACTTT. Amino acid sequence: CASSLEVAGGYNSPLHF.